One and the same sample provided the 3 T cell receptor beta chains below, sequenced in a study of OX40 agonist ivuxolimab in advanced cancers. Clones were sequenced by immunoSEQ multiplex PCR, and TCRdb holds only the in-frame ones, with some missing. Among 70,000 to 95,000 clones, approximately 95% were seen once, and the ten largest hold over 20%. Sequenced here: CD4+ or CD8+ T cells sorted from blood, sampled in a trial of the OX40 agonist ivuxolimab. These receptors originate from an adult with an advanced solid tumor such as melanoma, head and neck, liver or kidney cancer.

The chain uses TRBV6-1 and TRBJ2-7, with 8 bases that match TRBD1. The CDR3 covers 16 residues. After removal of 0 bases from V and 4 bases from J, the junction contained 8 bases not matched to a gene. Germline CDR1 MNHNS, CDR2 SASEGT. CDR3 coding DNA: TGTGCCAGCAGTGAAGCGCACCGGACAGGGTCGTACGAGCAGTACTTC. Protein: CASSEAHRTGSYEQYF.

The chain carries TRBV7-2 and TRBJ2-1; 9 bases map to TRBD2. The CDR3 consists of 12 residues. Trimming took 5 bases from V and 12 from J; bases not matched to a gene: 5. Germline V gives CDR1 SGHTA, CDR2 FQGNSA. CDR3 sequence reads: CASSIGGLAQFF. CDR3 sequence (DNA): TGTGCCAGCAGCATAGGGGGACTAGCGCAGTTCTTC.

This CDR3 is CASSQDRGRNTIYF. CDR3 nucleotide sequence: TGTGCCAGCAGCCAAGACAGGGGGAGAAACACCATATATTTT. This chain links TRBV4-2 with TRBJ1-3; 7 bases line up with TRBD1. The junction had 1 base not matched to a gene; V was cut back by 0 bases and J by 5 bases. Per germline, CDR1 LGHNA and CDR2 YNFKEQ. The CDR3 has 14 residues.